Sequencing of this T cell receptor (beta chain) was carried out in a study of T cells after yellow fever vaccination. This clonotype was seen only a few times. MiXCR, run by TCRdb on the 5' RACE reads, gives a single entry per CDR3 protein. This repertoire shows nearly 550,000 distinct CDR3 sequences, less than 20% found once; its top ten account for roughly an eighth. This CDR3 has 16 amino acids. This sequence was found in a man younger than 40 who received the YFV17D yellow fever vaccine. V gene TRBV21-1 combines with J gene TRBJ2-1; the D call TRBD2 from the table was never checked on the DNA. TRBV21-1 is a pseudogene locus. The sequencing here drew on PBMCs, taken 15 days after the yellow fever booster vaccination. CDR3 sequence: CASSFVRTSVYNEQFF. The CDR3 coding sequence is TGTGCCAGCAGCTTCGTTCGGACTAGCGTGTACAATGAGCAGTTCTTC.